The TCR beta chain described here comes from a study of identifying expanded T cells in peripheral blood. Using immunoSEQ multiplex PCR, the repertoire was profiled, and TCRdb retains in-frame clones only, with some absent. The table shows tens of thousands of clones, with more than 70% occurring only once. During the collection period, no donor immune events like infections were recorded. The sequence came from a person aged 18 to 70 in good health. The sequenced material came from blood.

CDR3 coding DNA: TGTGCCAGCAATAAAGGACTAGCGGGGGGGCCAGGAGGAGAGACCCAGTACTTC. This codes for CASNKGLAGGPGGETQYF. J is TRBJ2-5 and V is TRBV2; 15 bases are shared with TRBD2. V gave up 7 bases and J gave up 4 bases; unmatched junction bases: 13. The CDR3 has 18 residues. The V gene's germline CDR1 is SNHLY and CDR2 FYNNEI.